These 8 T cell receptor beta chains share one sample of origin, sequenced in a study of blood T cell repertoires in COVID-19 (dated by TCRdb to the early 2020s). Library preparation was by the immunoSEQ multiplex PCR assay. The clones in this table, taken by TCRdb from immuneACCESS, are in-frame only. Not every clone is retained; where verified, under half of the shortfall comes from an unresolved V gene, and the cause of the rest is unknown. In this sample the table shows 100,000 or so clones, nearly 90% of which occur a single time. The ten largest clonotypes hold approximately 2% of the sample. What was sequenced was peripheral blood. The receptors originated from a middle-aged man with active COVID-19.

The sample holds one count of this clone. The V and J genes are TRBV11-3 and TRBJ2-2, with 8 positions matching TRBD2. CDR3 size: 15 residues. CDR1 and CDR2 from the germline V gene are SGHNT and YENEEA. Trimming took 5 bases from V and 7 from J; bases not matched to a gene: 9. CDR3 loop: CASSLDGGANGELFF. As DNA, the CDR3 is TGTGCCAGCAGCCTGGACGGGGGGGCTAACGGGGAGCTGTTTTTT.

This rearrangement joins TRBV7-9 to TRBJ2-2, with TRBD1 matching over 7 bases. The germline V gene has CDR1 SEHNR and CDR2 FQNEAQ (reference sequence). V was clipped by 5 bases and J by 2 bases; unmatched bases: 5. The CDR3 runs 15 residues. The CDR3 DNA reads TGTGCCAGCAGCGCTCGACAGGGAAACACCGGGGAGCTGTTTTTT. Translated: CASSARQGNTGELFF.

The chain recombines TRBV27 with TRBJ2-1; D gene unclear. Germline-derived CDR1 and CDR2 are MNHEY and SMNVEV (reference sequence). The CDR3 has 15 residues. The V end was cut by 6 bases, the J end by 2 bases, with 14 bases between. The CDR3 spells CASRPEARPYNEQFF. CDR3 nucleotides: TGTGCCAGCAGGCCTGAGGCTAGACCCTACAATGAGCAGTTCTTC.

The chain couples TRBV5-1 to TRBJ1-3; tentative D call: TRBD1 (6 bases). The germline V and J ends were trimmed by 0 bases and 2 bases, with 9 bases remaining between them. Germline values: CDR1 SGHRS, CDR2 YFSETQ. The CDR3 is 15 residues long. The CDR3 nucleotides are TGCGCCAGCAGCTTGGTGGGGGCCACTGGAAACACCATATATTTT. Its translation: CASSLVGATGNTIYF. The whole variable domain, filled in from reference TRBV5-1 and TRBJ1-3, reads KAGVTQTPRYLIKTRGQQVTLSCSPISGHRSVSWYQQTPGQGLQFLFEYFSETQRNKGNFPGRFSGRQFSNSRSEMNVSTLELGDSALYLCASSLVGATGNTIYFGEGSWLTVV.

The CDR3 nucleotides read TGTGCCAGCAAAGGGGGCGACTATGGCTACACCTTC. Encoded protein: CASKGGDYGYTF. This chain uses TRBV9 with TRBJ1-2; 7 bases map to TRBD1. This CDR3 contains 12 residues. After removal of 6 bases from V and 3 bases from J, the junction contained 2 bases not matched to a gene. Germline V gene lookup returns CDR1 SGDLS and CDR2 YYNGEE.

This chain joins TRBV7-2 and TRBJ2-3; 8 nucleotides agree with TRBD1. Trimming removed 9 bases from V and 2 bases from J; junction bases left unmatched: 10. From germline, CDR1 is SGHTA and CDR2 FQGNSA. This CDR3 region has 15 residues. In DNA form, the CDR3 reads TGTGCCAGTACCCCAGGGGGCGGCCTCACAGATACGCAGTATTTT. It codes for CASTPGGGLTDTQYF.

V is TRBV27 and J is TRBJ1-4; TRBD1 agrees at 7 bases. The CDR3 spans 18 residues. Germline CDR1 MNHEY, CDR2 SMNVEV (reference sequence). V lost 3 bases to trimming and J lost 7 bases; unmatched junction nucleotides: 17. The CDR3 region has the DNA TGTGCCAGCAGTTTTAAGGTTGGGACAGAGGCCAGGATTGAAAAACTGTTTTTT. Its protein product is CASSFKVGTEARIEKLFF.

The chain couples TRBV6-5 to TRBJ1-1; D is perhaps TRBD1 (6 bases). The CDR3 covers 11 residues. V was shortened by 2 bases and J by 8 bases, with 6 bases between the two germline ends. CDR1 and CDR2 (germline): MNHEY, SVGAGI. The CDR3 bases are TGTGCCAGCAGTTACGGGACAGAAGCTTTCTTT. Its protein product is CASSYGTEAFF.